What follows are 15 T cell receptor beta chains derived from one specimen sequenced in a study of blood T cells in healthy people across ages. Then a second PCR, running roughly 7 to 11 cycles, was carried out with a sample-barcoded 5' primer and a J-beta primer mix. One entry per CDR3 protein, called by TCRdb with MiXCR from the 5' RACE reads. The sample lists over a million distinct CDR3 sequences; less than 45% were seen once. Input material: blood. These receptors were obtained from a woman aged 18-29 years in good health.

The J gene is TRBJ1-1, the V gene TRBV20-1, with 10 nucleotides matching TRBD1. Germline CDR1 DFQATT, CDR2 SNEGSKA (reference sequence). Trimming at V came to 3 bases and at J to 4 bases, leaving 2 bases not matched to a gene. The CDR3 consists of 13 residues. The CDR3 DNA is TGCAGTGCTAGGACAGGGGGCTTCACTGAAGCTTTCTTT. Protein: CSARTGGFTEAFF.

J is TRBJ2-1 and V is TRBV5-4; 12 bases line up with TRBD2. This CDR3 contains 17 residues. Germline V lookup: CDR1 SGHNT, CDR2 YYREEE (reference sequence). Unmatched junction bases numbered 16, after V lost 2 bases and J lost 13 bases. CDR3 DNA sequence: TGTGCCAGCAGCTTAAGGACTAGCGGGAACGGTGGGGAGACCCAGTTCTTC. Encoded protein: CASSLRTSGNGGETQFF.

V is TRBV6-1 and J is TRBJ2-3; D not certain. The CDR3 is made up of 12 amino acids. CDR1 MNHNS and CDR2 SASEGT come from the germline V gene. The germline V and J ends were trimmed by 7 bases and 2 bases, with 7 bases remaining between them. The DNA of the CDR3 is TGTGCCAGCAAGAGGCTCACAGATACGCAGTATTTT. It translates to CASKRLTDTQYF.

This clonotype occurred a few times. V usage is TRBV7-9 and J usage is TRBJ1-2; D is unclear. The CDR3 consists of 16 residues. The V end lost 1 base, the J end lost 6 bases, and 18 bases lay between the germline ends. Germline values: CDR1 SEHNR, CDR2 FQNEAQ (reference sequence). The CDR3 here is CASSLEAFSTSNGYTF. DNA for the CDR3: TGTGCCAGCAGCTTAGAAGCCTTCTCCACCAGTAATGGCTACACCTTC.

This clonotype has more than one count but fewer than ten. V and J are TRBV6-6 and TRBJ2-3; 10 bases fit TRBD1. J gave up 2 bases and V 7 bases, and 6 bases lay outside the gene matches. The V gene's germline CDR1 is MNHNY and CDR2 SVGAGI (reference sequence). The CDR3 is made up of 15 amino acids. The CDR3 DNA is TGTGCCAGCACGGGACAGGGGAGGGACACAGATACGCAGTATTTT. It yields the protein CASTGQGRDTDTQYF.

This clonotype has just a few counts. This chain connects TRBV6-2 or TRBV6-3 to TRBJ2-1, with TRBD2 identical over 9 bases. V lost 8 bases to trimming and J lost 5 bases; unmatched junction nucleotides: 13. Per the germline V gene, CDR1 is MNHEY and CDR2 is SVGEGT. CDR3 length equals 16 residues. DNA of the CDR3: TGTGCCAGCCGACCGATTATAGCGGGGGATAACAATGAGCAGTTCTTC. Protein sequence: CASRPIIAGDNNEQFF.

V is TRBV25-1 and J is TRBJ2-3, with D hard to call. With 6 bases removed from V and 4 bases from J, the gap between germline ends came to 11 bases. Germline V gene sequence: CDR1 MGHDK, CDR2 SYGVNS. The CDR3 runs 13 residues. CDR3 coding DNA: TGTGCCAGCAGCCCTACGGTCTCAGATACGCAGTATTTT. It translates to CASSPTVSDTQYF.

This chain joins TRBV5-1 and TRBJ2-7; a weak D match, TRBD1 (5 bases). V shed 2 bases and J shed 2 bases, with 11 bases lying between them. Germline V gives CDR1 SGHRS, CDR2 YFSETQ. The CDR3 loop spans 14 amino acids. CDR3 sequence: CASSFTTDTYEQYF. CDR3 nucleotides: TGCGCCAGCAGCTTTACGACAGACACCTACGAGCAGTACTTC. Full variable domain (outside the CDR3, taken from reference TRBV5-1 and TRBJ2-7): KAGVTQTPRYLIKTRGQQVTLSCSPISGHRSVSWYQQTPGQGLQFLFEYFSETQRNKGNFPGRFSGRQFSNSRSEMNVSTLELGDSALYLCASSFTTDTYEQYFGPGTRLTVT.

The chain joins TRBV4-1 to TRBJ1-5; no reliable D call. Germline V lookup: CDR1 MGHRA, CDR2 YSYEKL. This CDR3 region has 13 residues. V gave up 2 bases and J gave up 9 bases, with 11 bases separating them. The CDR3 DNA reads TGCGCCAGCAGCCAAACCCCCTTTGGGCCCCAGCATTTT. Translation gives CASSQTPFGPQHF.

The chain links TRBV29-1 to TRBJ2-5; D gene uncertain. The CDR3 has 10 residues. CDR1 is SQVTM and CDR2 is ANQGSEA in the germline V gene. With 7 bases removed from V and 5 bases from J, the gap between germline ends came to 8 bases. The CDR3 DNA is TGCAGCGGCGAGAGGGAGACCCAGTACTTC. Its protein product is CSGERETQYF.

This chain joins TRBV7-2 and TRBJ2-3, with 14 bases aligning to TRBD2. Germline trimming cut 1 base from V and 6 bases from J; bases unmatched to any gene: 6. The CDR3 extends over 17 amino acids. CDR1 is SGHTA, CDR2 FQGNSA, per germline. The CDR3 spells CASSLEGTSGGADTQYF. In DNA, the CDR3 is TGTGCCAGCAGCTTAGAGGGGACTAGCGGGGGTGCTGATACGCAGTATTTT.

The chain uses TRBV2 and TRBJ2-1, with D possibly being TRBD2 (5 bases). The CDR3 is 12 amino acids. Germline V gene lookup returns CDR1 SNHLY and CDR2 FYNNEI. The ends were cut back, 5 bases at V and 8 bases at J, with 10 bases in the middle. CDR3: CASSPAVDEQFF. DNA of the CDR3: TGTGCCAGCAGTCCAGCGGTGGATGAGCAGTTCTTC. Together with reference TRBV2 and TRBJ2-1, the CDR3 gives the full variable domain: EPEVTQTPSHQVTQMGQEVILRCVPISNHLYFYWYRQILGQKVEFLVSFYNNEISEKSEIFDDQFSVERPDGSNFTLKIRSTKLEDSAMYFCASSPAVDEQFFGPGTRLTVL.

This clonotype was detected a few times. The chain links TRBV20-1 to TRBJ2-1, with 8 bases that match TRBD2. V shed 4 bases, J shed 3 bases, and the junction held 5 bases outside the gene matches. Germline V CDR1 and CDR2: DFQATT, SNEGSKA (reference sequence). CDR3 length: 14 residues. CDR3 bases: TGCAGTGCTATCATAAGCGGGAGCTACAATGAGCAGTTCTTC. It yields the protein CSAIISGSYNEQFF.

This clonotype was seen a handful of times. The chain links TRBV5-1 to TRBJ2-1, with D tentatively TRBD2 (6 bases). V dropped 1 base and J dropped 2 bases, with 13 bases sitting between them. Germline V gene sequence: CDR1 SGHRS, CDR2 YFSETQ. The length of the CDR3 is 16 residues. The CDR3 bases are TGCGCCAGCAGCTTGTATTACGGGAGCACCTACAATGAGCAGTTCTTC. Protein product: CASSLYYGSTYNEQFF.

This chain links TRBV12-3 or TRBV12-4 with TRBJ2-1; D gene uncertain. Trimming removed 0 bases at V and 0 bases at J, with 12 bases between. The CDR3 has 17 amino acids. The CDR3, as DNA: TGTGCCAGCAGTTTAGCGCGATACCAAAGCTCCTACAATGAGCAGTTCTTC. This translates into CASSLARYQSSYNEQFF.